The clone carrying this T cell receptor beta chain is a singleton in its sample. Its antigen is still unknown. This sample was taken from a study of cytomegalovirus exposure and HLA in healthy donors. CDR3 size: 18 residues. Germline lookup yields CDR1 SGHRS and CDR2 YFSETQ. V was pared by 0 bases and J by 2 bases, with 8 bases of the junction left unmatched. 13 Jbeta primers and 60 Vbeta primers were used for the PCR. Generated by immunoSEQ multiplex PCR, the TCRdb table keeps only in-frame clones and is missing some. The sample lists about 180,000 clones; 76% were seen once. Regarding the study as a whole: The authors assumed roughly uniform sequencing depth across donors for presence/absence analyses. What a later analysis reportedly showed was that an Asian-associated ancestry cluster had fewer N-insertions than the approximately 700-donor mean. TCR beta chains numbering about 160 were designated cytomegalovirus-associated. The records held CMV serostatus as the only immune exposure information.

The sample taken for sequencing was PBMCs. J is TRBJ2-2 and V is TRBV5-1; 9 bases align to TRBD2. This TCR derives from a young man in good health and CMV-seronegative. The CDR3 nucleotides read TGCGCCAGCAGCTTGGAGACGGCGGGGGGGACTAACACCGGGGAGCTGTTTTTT. Residues: CASSLETAGGTNTGELFF. Based on the CDR3 plus reference TRBV5-1 and TRBJ2-2, the full variable domain is KAGVTQTPRYLIKTRGQQVTLSCSPISGHRSVSWYQQTPGQGLQFLFEYFSETQRNKGNFPGRFSGRQFSNSRSEMNVSTLELGDSALYLCASSLETAGGTNTGELFFGEGSRLTVL.